This T cell receptor (beta chain) comes out of a study of T-cell memory formation after mild COVID-19. Study results and limitations: Clones shrinking between day 15 and 85 showed a balanced CD4/CD8 split, and those that grew later tilted toward CD4+. Certain responding clones were present in pre-infection memory, suggesting participation of cross-reactive memory. The study found contracting CD4+ clones mainly in CM and EM and contracting CD8+ clones in EMRA.

Trimming pared 0 bases from V and 2 bases from J, leaving 10 bases between. Germline V gene lookup returns CDR1 SGHRS and CDR2 YFSETQ. CDR3 length: 15 residues. Regarding this clonotype: As yet, its antigen is unknown.

TCRdb independently ran MiXCR on the 5' RACE reads; one entry per CDR3 protein. This sample has hundreds of thousands of distinct CDR3 sequences, with roughly a quarter found just once. This sequence was found in an adult woman who had mild COVID-19 (a few samples of this study predate the infection). Cell type and time point are not known. The V and J genes are TRBV5-1 and TRBJ2-3; TRBD2 is a possible D gene (7 bases). The sample comprised PBMCs or a T cell subset sorted from them (not recorded which). The CDR3 DNA is TGCGCCAGCAGCTTGGCGGCGGGGGCCACAGATACGCAGTATTTT. Amino acids: CASSLAAGATDTQYF. The variable domain in full, completed from reference TRBV5-1 and TRBJ2-3, reads KAGVTQTPRYLIKTRGQQVTLSCSPISGHRSVSWYQQTPGQGLQFLFEYFSETQRNKGNFPGRFSGRQFSNSRSEMNVSTLELGDSALYLCASSLAAGATDTQYFGPGTRLTVL.